The 27 T cell receptor beta chains reported below all come from one sample, sequenced in a study of PD-1 blockade in classical Hodgkin lymphoma. All patients relapsed after autologous stem cell transplantation, and brentuximab vedotin exposure varied. Generated by immunoSEQ multiplex PCR, the TCRdb table keeps only in-frame clones and is missing some. The sample has roughly 13,000 clones; around 78% are singletons. Source: peripheral blood mononuclear cells (PBMCs), taken before the second cycle of nivolumab. Source of these receptors: a human donor with classical Hodgkin lymphoma.

This chain joins TRBV9 and TRBJ2-2; 7 nucleotides match TRBD1. Germline CDR1 and CDR2: SGDLS and YYNGEE. The CDR3 runs 16 residues. V lost 2 bases to trimming and J lost 1 base; unmatched junction nucleotides: 5. The CDR3 is CASSVWAGGNTGELFF. The CDR3 nucleotides read TGTGCCAGCAGCGTCTGGGCAGGGGGGAACACCGGGGAGCTGTTTTTT. Combining the CDR3 with reference TRBV9 and TRBJ2-2 gives the whole variable domain DSGVTQTPKHLITATGQRVTLRCSPRSGDLSVYWYQQSLDQGLQFLIQYYNGEERAKGNILERFSAQQFPDLHSELNLSSLELGDSALYFCASSVWAGGNTGELFFGEGSRLTVL.

J is TRBJ2-3 and V is TRBV10-3; 10 nucleotides line up with TRBD2. V shed 3 bases and J 3 bases; nucleotides not matched to a gene: 12. This CDR3 spans 18 amino acids. Germline CDR1 and CDR2: ENHRY and SYGVKD. Here the CDR3 DNA reads TGTGCCATCAGTGACTTCTCTCAGCGGGGGGGCAGAACAGATACGCAGTATTTT. Its protein product is CAISDFSQRGGRTDTQYF.

This chain joins TRBV11-2 and TRBJ2-1; D tentatively reads TRBD1 or TRBD2 (5 bases each). The length of the CDR3 is 12 residues. The ends were cut back, 5 bases at V and 15 bases at J, with 17 bases in the middle. CDR1 and CDR2 from the germline V gene are SGHAT and FQNNGV. CDR3 sequence: CASSATGLATFF. The CDR3 DNA follows: TGTGCCAGCAGCGCCACAGGCCTAGCTACGTTCTTC.

The rearrangement joins TRBV23-1 to TRBJ2-3, with 7 bases lining up with TRBD2. TRBV23-1 is identified as an open reading frame with a role that is uncertain. V dropped 3 bases and J dropped 3; count of bases not matched to a gene: 9. The CDR3 has 16 residues. The CDR3 coding sequence is TGCGCCAGCAGTCAGTCGGGGGGAGGGGAGACAGATACGCAGTATTTT. Encoded protein: CASSQSGGGETDTQYF.

This chain joins TRBV6-5 and TRBJ1-5; maybe TRBD1 (6 bases). The ends were cut back, 5 bases at V and 5 bases at J, with 10 bases in the middle. There are 13 residues in the CDR3. CDR1 is MNHEY and CDR2 is SVGAGI in the germline V gene. CDR3 nucleotide sequence: TGTGCCAGCAGTGAACAGGGTTATCAGCCCCAGCATTTT. It codes for CASSEQGYQPQHF.

The chain is built from TRBV7-9 and TRBJ1-6, with no clear D. V gave up 4 bases and J gave up 0 bases, with 7 bases separating them. CDR1 SEHNR and CDR2 FQNEAQ come from the germline V gene (reference sequence). CDR3 length: 15 residues. The CDR3 nucleotides read TGTGCCAGCAGCTCCTTAAGCTCCTATAATTCACCCCTCCACTTT. It encodes CASSSLSSYNSPLHF.

The J gene is TRBJ2-1, the V gene TRBV4-2; D perhaps matches TRBD1 (6 bases). This CDR3 region has 14 residues. V was cut by 4 bases and J by 6 bases, with 13 bases left in between. The germline V gene encodes CDR1 LGHNA and CDR2 YNFKEQ. CDR3 sequence (DNA): TGTGCCAGCAGCCTAACCACACAGGGCAATGAGCAGTTCTTC. Protein: CASSLTTQGNEQFF.

This clone is medium-sized (0.01 to 0.1%) by share. CDR3 DNA: TGTGCCAGCAGCCAAGACGGACAGGTTCTAAATTCACCCCTCCACTTT. Translation gives CASSQDGQVLNSPLHF. This chain links TRBV4-2 with TRBJ1-6; 7 bases match TRBD1. The V and J ends lost 0 bases and 7 bases, in that order; junction bases with no gene match: 6. In germline, CDR1 is LGHNA, CDR2 YNFKEQ. CDR3 length equals 16 residues.

CDR3 sequence (DNA): TGTGCCAGCACCAGTAGCGGGGCCTACACAGATACGCAGTATTTT. It is translated as CASTSSGAYTDTQYF. The V call is TRBV5-8, the J call TRBJ2-3, with TRBD2 identical over 8 bases. Germline CDR1 SGHTS, CDR2 YDEGEE. V trimming: 6 bases; J trimming: 2 bases; junction bases outside the gene matches: 8. This CDR3 has 15 amino acids.

For the CDR3, the DNA is TGTGCCAGCAGCTCCTCAGGGGGAGTAGGGGAAAAACTGTTTTTT. This encodes CASSSSGGVGEKLFF. This rearrangement joins TRBV11-2 to TRBJ1-4, with 7 bases matching TRBD1. With V trimmed by 4 bases and J by 8 bases, 10 bases remained unmatched. CDR1 is SGHAT, CDR2 FQNNGV, per germline. CDR3 length: 15 amino acids.

This rearrangement joins TRBV7-2 to TRBJ2-2, with TRBD2 as a possible D gene (6 bases). Between the trimmed V and J ends, which lost 8 bases and 5 bases, there was a span of 18 bases. The CDR3 runs 15 residues. The V gene's germline CDR1 is SGHTA and CDR2 FQGNSA. The CDR3 nucleotides read TGTGCCAGCCGTCCAACGGGACTTCTTACCGGGGAGCTGTTTTTT. This encodes CASRPTGLLTGELFF.

This clone is medium-sized by share. The same CDR3 is also encoded by other DNA sequences in this sample. V and J are TRBV7-8 and TRBJ2-1, with TRBD2 identical over 11 bases. The CDR3 sequence is 18 residues long. Per germline, CDR1 SGHVS and CDR2 FQNEAQ. V shed 1 base, J shed 0 bases, and the junction held 5 bases outside the gene matches. CDR3 sequence (DNA): TGTGCCAGCAGCTTAGTTAGCGGGGGGGCCAGCTCCTACAATGAGCAGTTCTTC. Its protein is CASSLVSGGASSYNEQFF.

This chain connects TRBV18 to TRBJ2-7; no clear D. The CDR3 covers 14 residues. Germline V lookup: CDR1 KGHSH, CDR2 LQKENI. V lost 0 bases, J lost 2 bases, and 8 bases lay in between. The CDR3 nucleotides read TGTGCCAGCTCACCACCGCTCCAGCCCTACGAGCAGTACTTC. Residues: CASSPPLQPYEQYF. The entire variable domain, with the rest obtained from reference TRBV18 and TRBJ2-7, is as follows: NAGVMQNPRHLVRRRGQEARLRCSPMKGHSHVYWYRQLPEEGLKFMVYLQKENIIDESGMPKERFSAEFPKEGPSILRIQQVVRGDSAAYFCASSPPLQPYEQYFGPGTRLTVT.

This clone was seen a handful of times. This sequence joins TRBV25-1 and TRBJ1-1; D gene ambiguous. Germline CDR1 reads MGHDK; CDR2 reads SYGVNS. V lost 4 bases, J lost 4 bases, and 16 bases lay in between. CDR3 length: 15 residues. The CDR3 loop is CASSASLGRGTEAFF. In DNA, the CDR3 is TGTGCCAGCAGTGCCTCATTGGGGAGAGGCACTGAAGCTTTCTTT.

The chain recombines TRBV10-3 with TRBJ2-1, with D perhaps matching TRBD2 (6 bases). Germline CDR1 reads ENHRY; CDR2 reads SYGVKD. The CDR3 spans 16 residues. V lost 6 bases to trimming and J lost 0 bases, with 15 bases between them. The CDR3 sequence: CAIRGGGLSSYNEQFF. The CDR3 DNA is TGTGCCATCAGGGGGGGTGGCCTAAGCTCCTACAATGAGCAGTTCTTC.

The count of this clone is one. This rearrangement joins TRBV11-2 to TRBJ2-3, with 11 bases fitting TRBD2. Per germline, CDR1 SGHAT and CDR2 FQNNGV. The CDR3 has 18 residues. V was pared by 1 base and J by 6 bases, with 12 bases of the junction left unmatched. CDR3 nucleotides: TGTGCCAGCAGCTTAGCGGCTAGCGGGGGGTTCCGTGCGGATACGCAGTATTTT. Translating gives CASSLAASGGFRADTQYF.

The V gene is TRBV5-4, the J gene TRBJ2-1, with 10 bases matching TRBD1. The length of the CDR3 is 13 residues. V lost 6 bases and J lost 7; bases outside the gene matches: 4. Germline loops: CDR1 SGHNT, CDR2 YYREEE (reference sequence). As DNA, the CDR3 is TGTGCCAGCATACGGGACAGGGGTAATGAGCAGTTCTTC. This translates into CASIRDRGNEQFF.

The chain carries TRBV30 and TRBJ2-4, with 11 bases matching TRBD2. V shed 2 bases and J 3 bases; nucleotides not matched to a gene: 9. CDR3 length: 17 amino acids. The germline V gene has CDR1 GTSNPN and CDR2 SVGIG (reference sequence). In nucleotides, the CDR3 is TGTGCCTGGAGTTTCCTGGGACTAGCGGACAACAAAAACATTCAGTACTTC. It codes for CAWSFLGLADNKNIQYF.

The chain uses TRBV5-4 and TRBJ2-7; 7 nucleotides line up with TRBD1. With 2 bases clipped from V and 1 base from J, the junction kept 6 bases outside the gene matches. Germline V CDR1 and CDR2: SGHNT, YYREEE (reference sequence). The CDR3 extends over 15 amino acids. CDR3 nucleotides: TGTGCCAGCAGCTTACCCGGGACAGCTTCCTACGAGCAGTACTTC. Translated: CASSLPGTASYEQYF.

This chain connects TRBV9 to TRBJ1-1; maybe TRBD1 (5 bases). In germline, CDR1 is SGDLS, CDR2 YYNGEE. The CDR3 spans 15 residues. Trimming removed 0 bases from V and 5 bases from J, with 14 bases in between. Written as DNA, the CDR3 is TGTGCCAGCAGCGTAGGATGGGACTTGGAGACTGAAGCTTTCTTT. It encodes CASSVGWDLETEAFF.

This clone appeared a single time. The V call is TRBV19, the J call TRBJ1-2; tentatively, D is TRBD1 (6 bases). The CDR3 consists of 14 residues. CDR1 LNHDA and CDR2 SQIVND come from the germline V gene (reference sequence). V lost 7 bases, J lost 0 bases, and 12 bases lay in between. The CDR3: CASKRTETNYGYTF. CDR3 coding DNA: TGTGCCAGTAAAAGGACAGAGACTAACTATGGCTACACCTTC. The full variable domain, its missing parts supplied by reference TRBV19 and TRBJ1-2, is DGGITQSPKYLFRKEGQNVTLSCEQNLNHDAMYWYRQDPGQGLRLIYYSQIVNDFQKGDIAEGYSVSREKKESFPLTVTSAQKNPTAFYLCASKRTETNYGYTFGSGTRLTVV.

V and J are TRBV23-1 and TRBJ1-6; 9 bases are shared with TRBD1. TRBV23-1 is sorted into the ORF group, with uncertain function. V shed 3 bases, J shed 12 bases, and the junction held 9 bases outside the gene matches. The CDR3 is 15 amino acids. CDR3 nucleotide sequence: TGCGCCAGCAGTCACCACAGGGGGCAGGGTTTACCCCTCCACTTT. Translating it yields CASSHHRGQGLPLHF.

This sequence joins TRBV7-9 and TRBJ2-2; D gene unclear. V dropped 5 bases and J dropped 6 bases, with 13 bases sitting between them. Germline values: CDR1 SEHNR, CDR2 FQNEAQ (reference sequence). CDR3 length equals 14 residues. Here the CDR3 reads CASSPNNWSGELFF. CDR3 bases: TGTGCCAGCAGCCCCAATAACTGGTCCGGGGAGCTGTTTTTT.

The genes are TRBV2 and TRBJ2-7; perhaps TRBD2 as D (5 bases). This CDR3 is 12 amino acids long. CDR1 and CDR2 from the germline V gene are SNHLY and FYNNEI. Trimming took 6 bases from V and 3 from J, leaving 9 bases between them. CDR3 region: CASSSGIYEQYF. CDR3 nucleotide sequence: TGTGCCAGCAGCAGCGGAATCTACGAGCAGTACTTC.

The rearrangement links TRBV28 to TRBJ2-7; TRBD1 agrees at 11 bases. Germline assignment: CDR1 MDHEN and CDR2 SYDVKM. The trim removed 6 bases at V and 5 bases at J, leaving 9 bases unmatched. The CDR3 loop spans 15 amino acids. The CDR3 sequence: CASRGIKDRGHEQYF. The CDR3 DNA reads as TGTGCCAGCAGGGGAATCAAGGACAGGGGGCACGAGCAGTACTTC.

DNA of the CDR3: TGTGCCAGCAGCCCGGGGCAGACCGCCTACGAGCAGTACTTC. Translated: CASSPGQTAYEQYF. The V gene is TRBV11-2, the J gene TRBJ2-7; either TRBD1 or TRBD2 may supply D (5 bases each). The V end was cut by 5 bases, the J end by 2 bases, with 13 bases between. Germline CDR1 SGHAT, CDR2 FQNNGV. The CDR3 is 14 amino acids.

The chain recombines TRBV7-9 with TRBJ2-7, with 13 bases matching TRBD2. This CDR3 is built from 15 residues. Trimming cost V 5 bases and J 2 bases; bases outside gene matches: 3. Germline V gene data show CDR1 as SEHNR and CDR2 as FQNEAQ (reference sequence). As DNA, the CDR3 is TGTGCCAGCAGCCAAACTAGCGGGGGGGCCTACGAGCAGTACTTC. Translating it yields CASSQTSGGAYEQYF.